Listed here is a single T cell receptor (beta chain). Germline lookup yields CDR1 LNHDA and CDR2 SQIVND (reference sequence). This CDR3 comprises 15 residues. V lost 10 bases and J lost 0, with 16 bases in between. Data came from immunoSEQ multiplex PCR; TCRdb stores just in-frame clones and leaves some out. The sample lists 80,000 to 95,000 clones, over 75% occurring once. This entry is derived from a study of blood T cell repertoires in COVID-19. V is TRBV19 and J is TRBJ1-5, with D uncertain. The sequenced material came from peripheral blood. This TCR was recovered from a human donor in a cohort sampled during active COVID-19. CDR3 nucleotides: TGTGCCACCAAAGGAGAGGAGTATAGCAATCAGCCCCAGCATTTT. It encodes CATKGEEYSNQPQHF.